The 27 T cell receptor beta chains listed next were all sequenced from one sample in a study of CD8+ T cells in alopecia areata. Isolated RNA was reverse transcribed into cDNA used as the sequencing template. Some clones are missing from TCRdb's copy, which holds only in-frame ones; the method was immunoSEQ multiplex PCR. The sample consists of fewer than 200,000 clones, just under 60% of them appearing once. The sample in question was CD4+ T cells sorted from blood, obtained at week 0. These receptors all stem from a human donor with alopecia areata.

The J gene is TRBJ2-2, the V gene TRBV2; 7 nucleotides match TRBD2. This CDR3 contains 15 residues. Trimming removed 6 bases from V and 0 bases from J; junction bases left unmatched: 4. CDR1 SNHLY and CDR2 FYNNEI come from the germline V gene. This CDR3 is CASRRLAANTGELFF. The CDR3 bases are TGTGCCAGCAGGAGGCTAGCGGCGAACACCGGGGAGCTGTTTTTT.

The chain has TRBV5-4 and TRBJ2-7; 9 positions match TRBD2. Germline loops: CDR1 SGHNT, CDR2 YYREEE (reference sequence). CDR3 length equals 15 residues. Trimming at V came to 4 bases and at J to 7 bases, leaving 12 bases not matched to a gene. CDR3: CASSNGLATTLEQYF. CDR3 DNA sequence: TGTGCCAGCAGCAATGGACTAGCGACGACCCTAGAGCAGTACTTC.

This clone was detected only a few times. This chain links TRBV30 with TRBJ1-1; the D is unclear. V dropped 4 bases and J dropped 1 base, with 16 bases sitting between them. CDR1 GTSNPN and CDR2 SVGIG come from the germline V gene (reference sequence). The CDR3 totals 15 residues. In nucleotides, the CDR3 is TGTGCCTGGACCTCCTTATCTAAGACGAACACTGAAGCTTTCTTT. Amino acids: CAWTSLSKTNTEAFF.

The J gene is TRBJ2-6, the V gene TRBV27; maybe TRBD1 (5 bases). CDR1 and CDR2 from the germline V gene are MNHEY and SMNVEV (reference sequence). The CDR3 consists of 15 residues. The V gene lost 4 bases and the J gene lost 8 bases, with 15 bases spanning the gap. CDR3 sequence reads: CASSSRTRVSNVLTF. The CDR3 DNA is TGTGCCAGCAGTTCCCGGACACGGGTGTCCAACGTCCTGACTTTC.

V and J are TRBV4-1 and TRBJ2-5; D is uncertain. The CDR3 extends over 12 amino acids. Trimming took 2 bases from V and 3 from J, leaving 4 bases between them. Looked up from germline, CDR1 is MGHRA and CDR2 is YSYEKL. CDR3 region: CASSQPEETQYF. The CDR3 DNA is TGCGCCAGCAGCCAACCAGAAGAGACCCAGTACTTC.

CDR3 region: CASSLSGGGPNTQYF. CDR3 bases: TGTGCCAGCAGCCTTAGCGGTGGGGGGCCTAATACGCAGTATTTT. This sequence joins TRBV11-2 and TRBJ2-3; D possibly uses TRBD1 or TRBD2 (6 bases each). Trimming left V 5 bases short and J 7 bases short, with 19 bases between. Germline-derived CDR1 and CDR2 are SGHAT and FQNNGV. The CDR3 loop spans 15 amino acids.

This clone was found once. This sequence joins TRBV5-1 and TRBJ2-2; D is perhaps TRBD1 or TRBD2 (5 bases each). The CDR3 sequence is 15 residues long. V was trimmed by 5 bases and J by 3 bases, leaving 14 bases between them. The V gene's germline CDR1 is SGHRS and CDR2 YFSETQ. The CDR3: CASRPGAADTGELFF. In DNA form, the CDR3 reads TGCGCCAGCAGACCCGGGGCCGCGGACACCGGGGAGCTGTTTTTT. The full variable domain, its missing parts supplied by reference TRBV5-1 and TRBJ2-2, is KAGVTQTPRYLIKTRGQQVTLSCSPISGHRSVSWYQQTPGQGLQFLFEYFSETQRNKGNFPGRFSGRQFSNSRSEMNVSTLELGDSALYLCASRPGAADTGELFFGEGSRLTVL.

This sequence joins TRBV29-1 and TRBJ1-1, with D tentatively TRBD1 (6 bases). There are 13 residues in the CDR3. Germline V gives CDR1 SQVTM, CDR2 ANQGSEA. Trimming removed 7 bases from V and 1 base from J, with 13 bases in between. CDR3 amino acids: CSALGAGNTEAFF. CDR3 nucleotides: TGCAGCGCCCTGGGGGCAGGGAACACTGAAGCTTTCTTT.

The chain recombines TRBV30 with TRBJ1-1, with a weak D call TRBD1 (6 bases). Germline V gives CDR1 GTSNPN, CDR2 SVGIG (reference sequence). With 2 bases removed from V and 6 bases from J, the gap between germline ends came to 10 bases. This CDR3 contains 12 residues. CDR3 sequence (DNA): TGTGCCTGGAGTAGACAGGTAGCTGAAGCTTTCTTT. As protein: CAWSRQVAEAFF.

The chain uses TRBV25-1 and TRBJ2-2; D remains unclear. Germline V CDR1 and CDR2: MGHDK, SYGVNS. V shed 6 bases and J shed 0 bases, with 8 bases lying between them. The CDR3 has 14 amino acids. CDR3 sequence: CASRDGTNTGELFF. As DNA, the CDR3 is TGTGCCAGCAGGGACGGAACGAACACCGGGGAGCTGTTTTTT.

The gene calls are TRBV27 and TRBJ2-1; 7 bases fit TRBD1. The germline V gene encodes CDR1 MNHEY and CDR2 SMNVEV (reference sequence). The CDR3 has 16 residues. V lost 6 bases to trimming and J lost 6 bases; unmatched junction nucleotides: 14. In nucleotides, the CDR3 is TGTGCCAGCAGCACTACAGGGGCGCGTAAGTCCAATGAGCAGTTCTTC. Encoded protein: CASSTTGARKSNEQFF.

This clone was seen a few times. CDR3 sequence reads: CASSYSGGRNTEAFF. The DNA for the CDR3 is TGTGCCAGCAGTTACTCTGGGGGTAGGAACACTGAAGCTTTCTTT. The rearrangement joins TRBV6-5 to TRBJ1-1, with D possibly matching TRBD1 (5 bases). CDR1 is MNHEY, CDR2 SVGAGI, per germline. The CDR3 sequence is 15 residues long. V lost 0 bases to trimming and J lost 1 base, with 9 bases between them.

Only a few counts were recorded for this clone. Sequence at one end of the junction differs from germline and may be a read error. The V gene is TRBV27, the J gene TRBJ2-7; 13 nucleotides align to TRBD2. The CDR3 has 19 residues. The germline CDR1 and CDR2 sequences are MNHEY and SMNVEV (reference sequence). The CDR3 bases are TGTGCCAGCAGATTATTAGCCGGGACTAGCGGGGTACCCCCCTACGAGCAGTACTTC. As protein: CASRLLAGTSGVPPYEQYF.

In nucleotides, the CDR3 is TGTGCCAGCAGTTTGGGCAGCCATAATTCACCCCTCCACTTT. This gives the protein CASSLGSHNSPLHF. The chain carries TRBV27 and TRBJ1-6, with D uncertain. Germline V CDR1 and CDR2: MNHEY, SMNVEV (reference sequence). Trimming removed 3 bases from V and 5 bases from J, with 8 bases in between. This CDR3 has 14 residues.

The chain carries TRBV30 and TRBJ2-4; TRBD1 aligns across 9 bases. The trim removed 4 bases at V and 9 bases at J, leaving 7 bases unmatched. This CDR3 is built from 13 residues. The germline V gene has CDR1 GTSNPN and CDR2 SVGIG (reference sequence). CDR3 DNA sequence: TGTGCCTGGACCCATACAGGGGGCTTCATTCAGTACTTC. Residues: CAWTHTGGFIQYF.

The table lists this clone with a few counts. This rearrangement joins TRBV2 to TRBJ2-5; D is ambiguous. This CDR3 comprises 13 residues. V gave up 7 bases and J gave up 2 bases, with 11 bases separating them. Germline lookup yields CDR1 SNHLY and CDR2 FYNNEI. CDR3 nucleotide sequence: TGTGCCAGCACCCTCGGGCTTCAAGAGACCCAGTACTTC. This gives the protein CASTLGLQETQYF.

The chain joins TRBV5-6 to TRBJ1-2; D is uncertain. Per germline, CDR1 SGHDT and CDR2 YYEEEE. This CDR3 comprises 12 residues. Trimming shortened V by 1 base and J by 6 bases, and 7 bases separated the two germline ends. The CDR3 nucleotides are TGTGCCAGCAGCTTGATGGAGGATGGCTACACCTTC. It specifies CASSLMEDGYTF.

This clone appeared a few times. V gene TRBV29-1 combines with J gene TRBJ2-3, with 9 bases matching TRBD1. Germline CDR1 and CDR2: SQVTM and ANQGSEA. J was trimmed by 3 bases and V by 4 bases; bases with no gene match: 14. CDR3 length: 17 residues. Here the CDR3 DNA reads TGCAGCGTTGTAGGGGGGCACAGGGGGCAAGGAACAGATACGCAGTATTTT. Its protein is CSVVGGHRGQGTDTQYF.

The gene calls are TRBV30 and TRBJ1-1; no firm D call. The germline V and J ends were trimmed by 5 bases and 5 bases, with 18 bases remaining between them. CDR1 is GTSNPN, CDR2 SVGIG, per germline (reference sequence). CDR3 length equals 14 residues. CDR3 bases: TGTGCCTGGCGAGCAGGAGGAGGGCCGACTGAAGCTTTCTTT. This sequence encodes CAWRAGGGPTEAFF.

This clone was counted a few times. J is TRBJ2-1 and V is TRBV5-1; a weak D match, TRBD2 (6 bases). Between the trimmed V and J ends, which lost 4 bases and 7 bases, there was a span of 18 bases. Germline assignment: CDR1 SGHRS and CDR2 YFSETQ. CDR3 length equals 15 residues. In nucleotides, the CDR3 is TGCGCCAGCAGCCCTGTACGGGGGTTAGCGAATGAGCAGTTCTTC. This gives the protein CASSPVRGLANEQFF.

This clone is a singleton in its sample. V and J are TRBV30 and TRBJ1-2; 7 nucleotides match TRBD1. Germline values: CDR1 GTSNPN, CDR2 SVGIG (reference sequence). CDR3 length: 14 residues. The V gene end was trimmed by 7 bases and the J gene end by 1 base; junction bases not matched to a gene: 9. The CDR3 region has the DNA TGTGCCTTCCCAAAGGGGGCATATAACTATGGCTACACCTTC. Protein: CAFPKGAYNYGYTF. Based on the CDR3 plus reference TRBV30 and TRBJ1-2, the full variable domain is SQTIHQWPATLVQPVGSPLSLECTVEGTSNPNLYWYRQAAGRGLQLLFYSVGIGQISSEVPQNLSASRPQDRQFILSSKKLLLSDSGFYLCAFPKGAYNYGYTFGSGTRLTVV.

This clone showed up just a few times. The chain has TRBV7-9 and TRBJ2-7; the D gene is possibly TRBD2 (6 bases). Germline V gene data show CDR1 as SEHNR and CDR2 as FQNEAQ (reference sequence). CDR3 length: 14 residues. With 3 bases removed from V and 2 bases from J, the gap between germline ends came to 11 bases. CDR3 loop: CASSFGTAAYEQYF. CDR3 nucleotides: TGTGCCAGCAGCTTCGGGACTGCCGCCTACGAGCAGTACTTC.

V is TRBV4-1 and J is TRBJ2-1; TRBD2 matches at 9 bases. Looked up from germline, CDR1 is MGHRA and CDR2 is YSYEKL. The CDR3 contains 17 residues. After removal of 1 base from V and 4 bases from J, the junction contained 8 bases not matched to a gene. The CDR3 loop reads CASSQALSGGLYNEQFF. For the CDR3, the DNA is TGCGCCAGCAGCCAAGCCCTTAGCGGGGGCCTGTACAATGAGCAGTTCTTC.

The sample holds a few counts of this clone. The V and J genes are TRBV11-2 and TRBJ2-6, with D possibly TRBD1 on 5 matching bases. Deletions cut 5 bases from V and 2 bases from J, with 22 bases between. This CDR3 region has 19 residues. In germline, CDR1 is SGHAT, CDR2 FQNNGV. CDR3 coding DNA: TGTGCCAGCAGCCCAATGAAAAGTCTTCAGGGAACTGGGGCCAACGTCCTGACTTTC. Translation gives CASSPMKSLQGTGANVLTF.

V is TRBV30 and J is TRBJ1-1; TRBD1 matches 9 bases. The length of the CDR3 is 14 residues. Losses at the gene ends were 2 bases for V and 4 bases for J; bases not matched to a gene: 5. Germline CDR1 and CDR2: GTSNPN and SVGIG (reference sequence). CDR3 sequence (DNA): TGTGCCTGGAGTCCACAGGGGGCCGGCACTGAAGCTTTCTTT. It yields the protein CAWSPQGAGTEAFF.

The CDR3 region has the DNA TGTGCCAGCTCCCGAGGACAGGGAAATCAGCCCCAGCATTTT. Protein sequence: CASSRGQGNQPQHF. V is TRBV18 and J is TRBJ1-5; 8 bases map to TRBD1. This CDR3 comprises 14 residues. Germline V CDR1 and CDR2: KGHSH, LQKENI. J was trimmed by 4 bases and V by 6 bases; bases with no gene match: 5.

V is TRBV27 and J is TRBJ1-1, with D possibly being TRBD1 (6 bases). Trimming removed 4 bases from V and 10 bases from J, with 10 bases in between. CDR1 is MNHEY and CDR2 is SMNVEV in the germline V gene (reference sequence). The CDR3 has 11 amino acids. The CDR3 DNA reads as TGTGCCAGCAGTTCAGGGGCCGGAGCTTTCTTT. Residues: CASSSGAGAFF.